A single sample gave rise to the 25 T cell receptor beta chains below, sequenced in a study of CD8 T cells in ankylosing spondylitis. TCRdb recomputed calls from the 5' RACE reads with MiXCR, one row per CDR3 protein. The data contain 150,000 to 200,000 distinct CDR3 sequences, roughly 11% of them singletons. The specimen was blood, either unsorted or a sorted T cell fraction (not recorded which). Source of these receptors: a male donor with ankylosing spondylitis or in good health (not recorded which).

The chain recombines TRBV5-6 with TRBJ2-7; no clear D. Germline V gene sequence: CDR1 SGHDT, CDR2 YYEEEE. V lost 1 base and J 5 bases, leaving 7 bases between the germline ends. The CDR3 is made up of 12 amino acids. The chain's CDR3 is CASSLISDEQYF. In DNA form, the CDR3 reads TGTGCCAGCAGCTTGATTTCGGACGAGCAGTACTTC.

Only a few counts were recorded for this clonotype. This chain links TRBV20-1 with TRBJ2-5; 11 nucleotides match TRBD2. From germline, CDR1 is DFQATT and CDR2 SNEGSKA (reference sequence). Losses at the gene ends were 8 bases for V and 2 bases for J; bases not matched to a gene: 4. The CDR3 consists of 13 residues. The CDR3 is CSPASGGQETQYF. The CDR3, as DNA: TGCAGTCCAGCTAGCGGGGGGCAAGAGACCCAGTACTTC.

The sample holds many counts of this clonotype. The chain has TRBV6-2 or TRBV6-3 and TRBJ2-7; weak D call: TRBD2 (6 bases). The CDR3 runs to 14 residues. V was cut by 4 bases and J by 1 base, with 11 bases left in between. Germline-derived CDR1 and CDR2 are MNHEY and SVGEGT. CDR3 protein: CASSSGDHSYEQYF. The CDR3 DNA follows: TGTGCCAGCAGTTCGGGGGACCATTCCTACGAGCAGTACTTC.

The rearrangement uses TRBV6-1 and TRBJ1-1, with D possibly matching TRBD1 (6 bases). Germline assignment: CDR1 MNHNS and CDR2 SASEGT. V was cut by 6 bases and J by 5 bases, with 16 bases left in between. The CDR3 runs 14 residues. CDR3 nucleotides: TGTGCCAGCAGGGGGGCTGCCTTGGGGACTGAAGCTTTCTTT. Translation: CASRGAALGTEAFF.

The J gene is TRBJ1-1, the V gene TRBV7-9; D is unclear. Germline V gene sequence: CDR1 SEHNR, CDR2 FQNEAQ (reference sequence). Trimming removed 1 base at V and 11 bases at J, with 8 bases between. The CDR3 extends over 11 amino acids. The CDR3 bases are TGTGCCAGCAGCTTAGACCCACGGGCTTTCTTT. It encodes CASSLDPRAFF.

This clonotype came up many times. The J gene is TRBJ2-1, the V gene TRBV29-1; D remains ambiguous. Looked up from germline, CDR1 is SQVTM and CDR2 is ANQGSEA. The CDR3 spans 11 residues. Trimming shortened V by 3 bases and J by 9 bases, and 9 bases separated the two germline ends. The CDR3 nucleotides read TGCAGCGTTGAGTTGCCGCTTGAGCAGTTCTTC. Protein product: CSVELPLEQFF.

With respect to this clonotype: At one end, the junction sequence differs from germline, possibly due to a read error. The chain carries TRBV11-2 and TRBJ1-1; D is undetermined. The CDR3 contains 12 residues. Per germline, CDR1 SGHAT and CDR2 FQNNGV. CDR3 DNA sequence: TGTGCCAGCAGCTTCCATACCACTAAAGCTTTCTTT. This translates into CASSFHTTKAFF. The entire variable domain, with the rest obtained from reference TRBV11-2 and TRBJ1-1, is as follows: EAGVAQSPRYKIIEKRQSVAFWCNPISGHATLYWYQQILGQGPKLLIQFQNNGVVDDSQLPKDRFSAERLKGVDSTLKIQPAKLEDSAVYLCASSFHTTKAFFGQGTRLTVV.

The rearrangement uses TRBV11-2 and TRBJ2-5; 7 bases fit TRBD1. V shed 2 bases, J shed 4 bases, and the junction held 4 bases outside the gene matches. The CDR3 loop spans 14 amino acids. The germline V gene has CDR1 SGHAT and CDR2 FQNNGV. CDR3 sequence: CASSLQGVRETQYF. The DNA of the CDR3 is TGTGCCAGCAGCTTACAGGGGGTCCGAGAGACCCAGTACTTC.

This clonotype occurred many times. The rearrangement links TRBV5-1 to TRBJ1-1, with D perhaps TRBD1 (5 bases). The germline V and J ends were trimmed by 7 bases and 1 base, with 11 bases remaining between them. The CDR3 length is 13 residues. Germline V gene sequence: CDR1 SGHRS, CDR2 YFSETQ. The CDR3 coding sequence is TGCGCCAGCGCTCAGGGTTCGAACACTGAAGCTTTCTTT. It specifies CASAQGSNTEAFF.

This clonotype was seen repeatedly, ten times or more. This chain joins TRBV11-2 and TRBJ1-5; D is ambiguous. V dropped 5 bases and J dropped 3 bases, with 14 bases sitting between them. Germline-derived CDR1 and CDR2 are SGHAT and FQNNGV. The CDR3 length is 15 residues. The CDR3 spells CASSPDGNYNQPQHF. The CDR3 coding sequence is TGTGCCAGCAGCCCAGACGGCAACTACAATCAGCCCCAGCATTTT.

This clonotype was detected ten times or more. The rearrangement links TRBV6-4 to TRBJ1-1; D not resolved. The CDR3 has 13 amino acids. Trimming left V 2 bases short and J 1 base short, with 5 bases between. Germline V gene sequence: CDR1 MRHNA, CDR2 SNTAGT. The DNA of the CDR3 is TGTGCCAGCAGTGACGAAGCGAACACTGAAGCTTTCTTT. This gives the protein CASSDEANTEAFF.

This clonotype was observed a handful of times. This chain connects TRBV20-1 to TRBJ2-7; the D gene is possibly TRBD2 (6 bases). The V end lost 3 bases, the J end lost 7 bases, and 13 bases lay between the germline ends. Germline assignment: CDR1 DFQATT and CDR2 SNEGSKA (reference sequence). The CDR3 loop spans 12 amino acids. CDR3 nucleotides: TGCAGTGCTAGGGAGGGAGTAGGGGAGCAGTACTTC. Translated, it gives CSAREGVGEQYF.

In nucleotides, the CDR3 is TGTGCCACCTCCCAATACGAGCAGTACTTC. It codes for CATSQYEQYF. The chain uses TRBV25-1 and TRBJ2-7; D gene uncertain. Germline V CDR1 and CDR2: MGHDK, SYGVNS. Trimming left V 10 bases short and J 4 bases short, with 8 bases between. This CDR3 comprises 10 residues.

For the CDR3, the DNA is TGTGCCAGCAGCTTCGACAGAGGAACATACACCGGGGAGCTGTTTTTT. This encodes CASSFDRGTYTGELFF. The genes are TRBV7-2 and TRBJ2-2; a possible D gene is TRBD1 (5 bases). Germline assignment: CDR1 SGHTA and CDR2 FQGNSA. The CDR3 consists of 16 residues. The ends were cut back, 3 bases at V and 3 bases at J, with 14 bases in the middle.

This clonotype was recorded a few times. The V gene is TRBV7-9, the J gene TRBJ2-7; 7 bases are a match to TRBD1. V lost 6 bases to trimming and J lost 2 bases; unmatched junction nucleotides: 4. CDR1 and CDR2 from the germline V gene are SEHNR and FQNEAQ (reference sequence). There are 13 residues in the CDR3. CDR3 sequence (DNA): TGTGCCAGCAGGACAGGGATGACCTACGAGCAGTACTTC. This codes for CASRTGMTYEQYF.

This clonotype was found many times. The chain uses TRBV7-8 and TRBJ1-6, with a tentative D call TRBD1 (5 bases). CDR1 and CDR2 (germline): SGHVS, FQNEAQ. The CDR3 has 15 amino acids. V was cut by 1 base and J by 4 bases, with 8 bases left in between. CDR3 loop: CASSLVRGYNSPLHF. The CDR3 DNA is TGTGCCAGCAGCTTAGTTCGGGGGTATAATTCACCCCTCCACTTT.

This clonotype was recorded at least ten times. The chain joins TRBV20-1 to TRBJ2-5; D perhaps matches TRBD1 (5 bases). Germline values: CDR1 DFQATT, CDR2 SNEGSKA (reference sequence). The CDR3 has 15 amino acids. The ends were cut back, 4 bases at V and 5 bases at J, with 20 bases in the middle. The CDR3 region is CSAKLFDSLTETQYF. The CDR3, as DNA: TGCAGTGCTAAGCTTTTCGACAGCCTGACGGAGACCCAGTACTTC.

This clonotype came up once. A much larger clone is a single base away; this may be a read error. The chain is built from TRBV7-2 and TRBJ1-1, with 8 bases fitting TRBD1. Germline CDR1 reads SGHTA; CDR2 reads FQGNSA. The CDR3 is made up of 14 amino acids. The DNA for the CDR3 is TGTGCCAGCAGCTACAGGGGGGGAGGCACTGAAGTTTTCTTT. Translated: CASSYRGGGTEVFF.

This clonotype was seen at least ten times. The chain is built from TRBV27 and TRBJ2-1; no reliable D call. V was clipped by 2 bases and J by 0 bases, with 8 bases between them. CDR1 and CDR2 (germline): MNHEY, SMNVEV (reference sequence). The CDR3 is made up of 15 amino acids. CDR3 nucleotides: TGTGCCAGCAGTTTACAGATGAGCTCCTACAATGAGCAGTTCTTC. Residues: CASSLQMSSYNEQFF.

This clonotype was seen many times. The V gene is TRBV3-1, the J gene TRBJ2-2; 8 bases line up with TRBD2. The CDR3 spans 16 residues. V gave up 5 bases and J gave up 5 bases; unmatched junction bases: 10. Germline V gene lookup returns CDR1 LGHDT and CDR2 YNNKEL (reference sequence). The DNA of the CDR3 is TGTGCCAGCAGCGCCCGGACTAGCTTTAAGACCGGGGAGCTGTTTTTT. It encodes CASSARTSFKTGELFF.

The table lists this clonotype with a few counts. The chain couples TRBV11-2 to TRBJ2-7; 10 bases are a match to TRBD2. CDR3 size: 14 residues. V dropped 6 bases and J dropped 5; count of bases not matched to a gene: 7. Germline-derived CDR1 and CDR2 are SGHAT and FQNNGV. The CDR3 DNA follows: TGTGCCAGCAGTCCTCTAGCGGGGGTTCACGAGCAGTACTTC. It yields the protein CASSPLAGVHEQYF.

There are a few counts of this clonotype. The chain recombines TRBV4-2 with TRBJ2-1, with TRBD2 identical over 8 bases. V lost 6 bases to trimming and J lost 6 bases; unmatched junction nucleotides: 10. CDR3 length: 15 amino acids. The germline gives CDR1 LGHNA, CDR2 YNFKEQ. The CDR3 loop reads CASSTGAGEFNEQFF. In nucleotides, the CDR3 is TGTGCCAGCAGTACTGGAGCGGGAGAATTCAATGAGCAGTTCTTC.

This clonotype was observed many times. This chain connects TRBV29-1 to TRBJ2-1; 7 bases line up with TRBD2. Losses at the gene ends were 6 bases for V and 6 bases for J; bases not matched to a gene: 11. The germline gives CDR1 SQVTM, CDR2 ANQGSEA. There are 14 residues in the CDR3. CDR3 region: CSVETSAPFNEQFF. The CDR3 DNA follows: TGCAGCGTGGAAACTAGCGCCCCTTTCAATGAGCAGTTCTTC.

This sequence joins TRBV13 and TRBJ2-1, with 10 nucleotides matching TRBD2. Germline V gene lookup returns CDR1 PRHDT and CDR2 FYEKMQ (reference sequence). This CDR3 is 16 amino acids long. After removal of 2 bases from V and 2 bases from J, the junction contained 3 bases not matched to a gene. CDR3 nucleotides: TGTGCCAGCAGCTTATTAAGCGGGGGGGCCTACAATGAGCAGTTCTTC. It specifies CASSLLSGGAYNEQFF.

The chain recombines TRBV21-1 with TRBJ1-1. TRBV21-1 constitutes a pseudogene. The CDR3 has 15 amino acids. CDR3 protein: CASSKRTRAITEAFF. The CDR3 DNA sequence: TGTGCCAGCAGCAAACGAACGAGGGCTATCACTGAAGCTTTCTTT.